Each of the 21 T cell receptor beta chains below was sequenced from the same sample in a study of blood T cell repertoires in COVID-19. Measured with immunoSEQ multiplex PCR; TCRdb has only the in-frame clones, and not every one. The sample records 200,000 to 300,000 clones, 88% being singletons. Source material: PBMCs or T cells enriched from blood (not recorded which). The source is a woman aged 40 to 50 with acute COVID-19.

DNA for the CDR3: TGTGCCAGCAGCTGGGACAGGGCCGGGGAGCTGTTTTTT. Translating gives CASSWDRAGELFF. V and J are TRBV7-9 and TRBJ2-2, with 9 bases aligning to TRBD1. The CDR3 extends over 13 amino acids. Trimming took 4 bases from V and 6 from J; bases not matched to a gene: 0. The germline V gene has CDR1 SEHNR and CDR2 FQNEAQ (reference sequence). The full variable domain, rest sourced from reference TRBV7-9 and TRBJ2-2, is DTGVSQNPRHKITKRGQNVTFRCDPISEHNRLYWYRQTLGQGPEFLTYFQNEAQLEKSRLLSDRFSAERPKGSFSTLEIQRTEQGDSAMYLCASSWDRAGELFFGEGSRLTVL.

The rearrangement links TRBV4-1 to TRBJ2-7; 11 nucleotides agree with TRBD2. Germline-derived CDR1 and CDR2 are MGHRA and YSYEKL. The length of the CDR3 is 16 residues. V shed 3 bases and J 5 bases; nucleotides not matched to a gene: 9. CDR3 coding DNA: TGCGCCAGCAGCCAGCCCTTAGCGGGGGGGAGAAACGAGCAGTACTTC. Translating gives CASSQPLAGGRNEQYF.

J is TRBJ1-1 and V is TRBV27, with 8 bases lining up with TRBD1. V gave up 4 bases and J gave up 0 bases; unmatched junction bases: 4. The CDR3 consists of 15 residues. CDR1 is MNHEY and CDR2 is SMNVEV in the germline V gene (reference sequence). CDR3 bases: TGTGCCAGCAGTTCCCGACAGGGGATGAACACTGAAGCTTTCTTT. Its protein product is CASSSRQGMNTEAFF.

The chain joins TRBV11-3 to TRBJ1-5, with TRBD1 as a possible D gene (5 bases). In germline, CDR1 is SGHNT, CDR2 YENEEA. The CDR3 runs 15 residues. Trimming stripped 0 bases from V and 1 base from J, with 7 bases between. CDR3 nucleotides: TGTGCCAGCAGCTTAGATCGGGGGAGCAATCAGCCCCAGCATTTT. As protein: CASSLDRGSNQPQHF.

The rearrangement links TRBV7-9 to TRBJ2-7; 8 nucleotides line up with TRBD1. V gave up 3 bases and J gave up 5 bases; unmatched junction bases: 3. CDR1 and CDR2 (germline): SEHNR, FQNEAQ (reference sequence). The CDR3 contains 13 residues. The chain's CDR3 is CASSFGQGDEQYF. CDR3 in DNA: TGTGCCAGCAGCTTTGGACAGGGCGACGAGCAGTACTTC.

On this clone itself: The junction departs from germline at one end; a sequencing error may be responsible. The V call is TRBV12-3 or TRBV12-4, the J call TRBJ1-5; no firm D call. The CDR3 runs 12 residues. In DNA, the CDR3 is TGTGCCAGCAGCTTAGGCTACCAGCCCCAGCATTTT. Encoded protein: CASSLGYQPQHF.

The rearrangement joins TRBV10-1 to TRBJ2-5, with TRBD1 identical over 11 bases. The CDR3 has 17 amino acids. The V and J ends lost 0 bases and 5 bases, in that order; junction bases with no gene match: 8. Germline V gives CDR1 WNHNN, CDR2 SYGVQD (reference sequence). The CDR3 bases are TGCGCCAGCAGTGAGTCGCTGGACAGGGGGCGATCGGAGACCCAGTACTTC. This codes for CASSESLDRGRSETQYF.

This chain joins TRBV7-8 and TRBJ2-1; D not resolved. CDR3 length: 16 amino acids. Trimming cost V 5 bases and J 6 bases, with 20 bases left between them. Germline V gene data show CDR1 as SGHVS and CDR2 as FQNEAQ. CDR3 sequence (DNA): TGTGCCAGCAGCCCGGCAGGCTCAGCAGGTATCAATGAGCAGTTCTTC. Its protein is CASSPAGSAGINEQFF.

V is TRBV4-1 and J is TRBJ2-2; 10 positions match TRBD2. The V and J ends lost 4 bases and 6 bases, in that order; junction bases with no gene match: 5. Looked up from germline, CDR1 is MGHRA and CDR2 is YSYEKL. CDR3 size: 15 residues. The CDR3 nucleotides are TGCGCCAGCAGCCCCCTAGCGGGAGTCCCCGGGGAGCTGTTTTTT. Its translation is CASSPLAGVPGELFF.

V gene TRBV5-1 combines with J gene TRBJ2-5; D possibly corresponds to TRBD2 (6 bases). Trimming cost V 4 bases and J 1 base, with 14 bases left between them. CDR3 length: 15 amino acids. Germline V gives CDR1 SGHRS, CDR2 YFSETQ. DNA of the CDR3: TGCGCCAGCAGCGCCCTGGTGGGGGGCCAAGAGACCCAGTACTTC. Amino acid sequence: CASSALVGGQETQYF. Based on the CDR3 plus reference TRBV5-1 and TRBJ2-5, the full variable domain is KAGVTQTPRYLIKTRGQQVTLSCSPISGHRSVSWYQQTPGQGLQFLFEYFSETQRNKGNFPGRFSGRQFSNSRSEMNVSTLELGDSALYLCASSALVGGQETQYFGPGTRLLVL.

The rearrangement links TRBV6-5 to TRBJ1-6; D not resolved. CDR3 length equals 14 residues. Trimming cost V 0 bases and J 9 bases, with 9 bases left between them. CDR1 and CDR2 from the germline V gene are MNHEY and SVGAGI. The CDR3 loop reads CASSYSRLGSPLHF. CDR3 DNA sequence: TGTGCCAGCAGTTACTCTAGGCTAGGTTCACCCCTCCACTTT.

V usage is TRBV2 and J usage is TRBJ2-5; 7 bases fit TRBD2. Per germline, CDR1 SNHLY and CDR2 FYNNEI. Losses at the gene ends were 7 bases for V and 5 bases for J; bases not matched to a gene: 7. The CDR3 sequence is 13 residues long. In nucleotides, the CDR3 is TGTGCCAGCAAAGCGGGGATTGAGGAGACCCAGTACTTC. This encodes CASKAGIEETQYF.

The V and J genes are TRBV24-1 and TRBJ2-1; TRBD2 might be the D (5 bases). The CDR3 loop spans 15 amino acids. V was clipped by 4 bases and J by 4 bases, with 13 bases between them. Germline CDR1 KGHDR, CDR2 SFDVKD. This CDR3 is CATSDPGRGYNEQFF. CDR3 coding DNA: TGTGCCACCAGTGACCCCGGACGGGGATACAATGAGCAGTTCTTC.

CDR3 bases: TGTGCCTGGAGTGTAGAGGGAGGCTATGGCTACACCTTC. Its protein product is CAWSVEGGYGYTF. This sequence joins TRBV30 and TRBJ1-2; D is uncertain. The V gene's germline CDR1 is GTSNPN and CDR2 SVGIG (reference sequence). The ends were cut back, 0 bases at V and 4 bases at J, with 9 bases in the middle. The CDR3 contains 13 residues.

This chain connects TRBV12-3 or TRBV12-4 to TRBJ2-1; TRBD2 might be the D (5 bases). This CDR3 spans 12 amino acids. V shed 3 bases and J shed 13 bases, with 13 bases lying between them. CDR3 sequence reads: CASSFSGGPQFF. CDR3 in DNA: TGTGCCAGCAGTTTCAGTGGCGGGCCACAGTTCTTC.

The V call is TRBV10-2, the J call TRBJ1-5, with TRBD1 identical over 9 bases. CDR1 WSHSY and CDR2 SAAADI come from the germline V gene. This CDR3 is 15 amino acids long. Trimming at V came to 6 bases and at J to 3 bases, leaving 6 bases not matched to a gene. The CDR3 sequence is CASRSDRGVNQPQHF. CDR3 DNA: TGCGCCAGCAGAAGCGACAGGGGGGTCAATCAGCCCCAGCATTTT.

The chain joins TRBV6-2 or TRBV6-3 to TRBJ2-1; no firm D call. Between the trimmed V and J ends, which lost 0 bases and 3 bases, there was a span of 6 bases. In germline, CDR1 is MNHEY, CDR2 SVGEGT. The CDR3 covers 14 residues. DNA of the CDR3: TGTGCCAGCAGTTACTCGCTAGGCTACAATGAGCAGTTCTTC. Its protein is CASSYSLGYNEQFF.

The V and J genes are TRBV9 and TRBJ2-3, with TRBD2 matching over 13 bases. CDR3 length: 17 amino acids. CDR1 and CDR2 (germline): SGDLS, YYNGEE. Trimming at V came to 0 bases and at J to 5 bases, leaving 6 bases not matched to a gene. The CDR3 region is CASSVDGTSGMIDTQYF. CDR3 sequence (DNA): TGTGCCAGCAGCGTAGACGGGACTAGCGGGATGATAGATACGCAGTATTTT.

The chain uses TRBV19 and TRBJ2-3, with D maybe TRBD2 (6 bases). Trimming took off 5 bases at V and 5 bases at J, with 11 bases between the two ends. The CDR3 totals 13 residues. Germline V gene data show CDR1 as LNHDA and CDR2 as SQIVND (reference sequence). Here the CDR3 reads CASSALSGDTQYF. CDR3 coding DNA: TGTGCCAGTAGTGCCCTTAGCGGAGATACGCAGTATTTT.

This clone was seen only a few times. The rearrangement joins TRBV6-2 or TRBV6-3 to TRBJ2-2; tentatively, D is TRBD2 (6 bases). The CDR3 covers 15 residues. The V end was cut by 2 bases, the J end by 1 base, with 8 bases between. In germline, CDR1 is MNHEY, CDR2 SVGEGT. Here the CDR3 DNA reads TGTGCCAGCAGTTACATAGCGGTGAACACCGGGGAGCTGTTTTTT. Translating it yields CASSYIAVNTGELFF.

Worth noting for this clone: Other DNA sequences within the sample encode an identical CDR3. The J gene is TRBJ2-3, the V gene TRBV9, with 12 nucleotides matching TRBD2. CDR1 and CDR2 (germline): SGDLS, YYNGEE. Trimming removed 3 bases from V and 1 base from J; junction bases left unmatched: 0. This CDR3 has 15 amino acids. Here the CDR3 DNA reads TGTGCCAGCAGCGGGACTAGCGGGGGCACAGATACGCAGTATTTT. Residues: CASSGTSGGTDTQYF.